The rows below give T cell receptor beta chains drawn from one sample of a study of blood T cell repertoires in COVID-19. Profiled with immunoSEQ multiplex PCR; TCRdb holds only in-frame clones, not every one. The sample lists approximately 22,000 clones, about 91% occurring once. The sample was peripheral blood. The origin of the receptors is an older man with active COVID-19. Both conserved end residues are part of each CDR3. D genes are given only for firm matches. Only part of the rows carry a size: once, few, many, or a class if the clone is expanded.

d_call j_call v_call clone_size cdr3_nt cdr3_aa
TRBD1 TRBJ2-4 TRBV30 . TGTGCCTGGAGCCGACAGGGCCAAGCCAAAAACATTCAGTACTTC CAWSRQGQAKNIQYF
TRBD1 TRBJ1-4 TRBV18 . TGTGCCAGCTCACCGGACAGGATTTATGAAAAACTGTTTTTT CASSPDRIYEKLFF
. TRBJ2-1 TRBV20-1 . TGCAGTGCTAGTAACGCAGGGGGGAGGAATGAGCAGTTCTTC CSASNAGGRNEQFF
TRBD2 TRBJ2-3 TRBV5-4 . TGTGCCAGCAGCTTGGGACTAGCTGGTCTCCCCACAGATACGCAGTATTTT CASSLGLAGLPTDTQYF
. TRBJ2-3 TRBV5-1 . TGCGCCAGCAGCCCAGGACAGACAGATACGCAGTATTTT CASSPGQTDTQYF
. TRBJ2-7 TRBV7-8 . TGTGCCAGCAGCCCCCCGGGCTACGAGCAGTACTTC CASSPPGYEQYF
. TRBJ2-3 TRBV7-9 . TGTGCCAGCATGCACAGCTCAGGAGATACGCAGTATTTT CASMHSSGDTQYF
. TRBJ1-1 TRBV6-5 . TGTGCCAGCAGTTACTCGGAGAGCACTGAAGCTTTCTTT CASSYSESTEAFF
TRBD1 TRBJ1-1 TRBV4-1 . TGCGCCAGCAGCCAACCGGGACAGGGGGGCACTGAAGCTTTCTTT CASSQPGQGGTEAFF
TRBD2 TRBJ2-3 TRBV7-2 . TGTGCCAGCAGTAGGACTAGAACCACAGATACGCAGTATTTT CASSRTRTTDTQYF
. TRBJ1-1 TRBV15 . TGTGCCACCAGCAGAGATAGGCAGGGCCACACTGAAGCTTTCTTT CATSRDRQGHTEAFF
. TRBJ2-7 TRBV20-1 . TGCAGTGCTAGTGGGGACAAAACCTACGAGCAGTACTTC CSASGDKTYEQYF
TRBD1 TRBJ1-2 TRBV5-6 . TGTGCCAGCAGCTTGGGGACAGGGCCTGCTGGCTACACCTTC CASSLGTGPAGYTF
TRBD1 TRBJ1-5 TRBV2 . TGTGCCAGCAGTGGACAGGGGGCCCGCAGCAATCAGCCCCAGCATTTT CASSGQGARSNQPQHF
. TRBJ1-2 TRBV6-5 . TGTGCCAGCATTGCAACAGGGTCGGTGGGAGGCTACACCTTC CASIATGSVGGYTF
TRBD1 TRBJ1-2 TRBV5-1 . TGCGCCAGCAGCTCAGGACAGGGTGAAGGCTACACCTTC CASSSGQGEGYTF
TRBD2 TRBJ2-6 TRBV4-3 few TGCGCCAGCAGCCAAGAGGGACTAGCGGGAGTTTCTGGGGCCAACGTCCTGACTTTC CASSQEGLAGVSGANVLTF
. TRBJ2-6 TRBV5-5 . TGTGCCAGCAGCTTGGCAGTCTCTGGGGCCAACGTCCTGACTTTC CASSLAVSGANVLTF
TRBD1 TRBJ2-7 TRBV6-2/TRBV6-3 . TGTGCCAGCAGCCCCGACAGGGAGTACGAGCAGTACTTC CASSPDREYEQYF
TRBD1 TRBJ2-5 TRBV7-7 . TGTGCCAGCAGCCCCTCTGTGACAGGGGCAGAGACCCAGTACTTC CASSPSVTGAETQYF
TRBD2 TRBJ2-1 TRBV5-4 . TGTGCCAGCAGCTTGGGCGGGAGCTCCTACAATGAGCAGTTCTTC CASSLGGSSYNEQFF
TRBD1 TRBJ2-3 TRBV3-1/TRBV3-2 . TGTGCCAGCAGCCCCGGGACAGGGGGATTAACAGATACGCAGTATTTT CASSPGTGGLTDTQYF
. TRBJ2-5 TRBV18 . TGTGCCAGCTCACCACGGACTGAAGAGACCCAGTACTTC CASSPRTEETQYF
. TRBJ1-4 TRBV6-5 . TGTGCCAGCAGTTACTCCCCAGGGATCTACGAAAAACTGTTTTTT CASSYSPGIYEKLFF
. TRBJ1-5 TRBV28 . TGTGCCAGCAGTTCCACAGAGTATAGCAATCAGCCCCAGCATTTT CASSSTEYSNQPQHF
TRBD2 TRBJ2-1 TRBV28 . TGTGCCAGCAGTTCCCCCGGCGGGGGACGGGATGAGCAGTTCTTC CASSSPGGGRDEQFF
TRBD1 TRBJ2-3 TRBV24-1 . TGTGCCACCAGTGATTTCCGGGACAGGGGGCTTCCAGATACGCAGTATTTT CATSDFRDRGLPDTQYF
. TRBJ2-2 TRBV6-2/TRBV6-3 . TGTGCCAGCAGTCAACAGAACACCGGGGAGCTGTTTTTT CASSQQNTGELFF
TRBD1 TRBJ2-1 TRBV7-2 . TGTGCCAGCAGCGCACCGGGACAGGGATACAATGAGCAGTTCTTC CASSAPGQGYNEQFF
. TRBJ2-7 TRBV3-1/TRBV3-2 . TGTGCCAGCAGCCAAGGGCAGTCCTACGAGCAGTACTTC CASSQGQSYEQYF
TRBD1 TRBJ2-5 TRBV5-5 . TGTGCCAGCAGCTTTTCGACAGGGACCCAAGAGACCCAGTACTTC CASSFSTGTQETQYF
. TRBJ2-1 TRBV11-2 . TGTGCCAGCAGCTTTAAACCGGGAGCTAAAGGGAATGAGCAGTTCTTC CASSFKPGAKGNEQFF
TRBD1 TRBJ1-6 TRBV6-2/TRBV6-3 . TGTGCCAGCAGTTACTGGGGGACAGCCTATAATTCACCCCTCCACTTT CASSYWGTAYNSPLHF
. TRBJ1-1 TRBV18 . TGTGCCAGCTCACGGAAACGGGAATCGGCCACTGAAGCTTTCTTT CASSRKRESATEAFF
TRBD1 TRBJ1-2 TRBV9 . TGTGCCAGCAGCTCCCAAGGGACAGACCTACGTGATGGCTACACCTTC CASSSQGTDLRDGYTF
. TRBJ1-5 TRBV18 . TGTGCCAGCTCACCAGCAGGTTACAATCAGCCCCAGCATTTT CASSPAGYNQPQHF
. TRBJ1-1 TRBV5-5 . TGTGCCAGCAGAATCAGTGTGAACACTGAAGCTTTCTTT CASRISVNTEAFF
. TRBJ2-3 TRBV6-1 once TGTGCCAGCAGTGAAGTCCCGGGGGTAGATACGCAGTATTTT CASSEVPGVDTQYF
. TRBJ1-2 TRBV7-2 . TGTGCCAGCAGCTTAGCGGCAGGGGCTGGCTACACCTTC CASSLAAGAGYTF